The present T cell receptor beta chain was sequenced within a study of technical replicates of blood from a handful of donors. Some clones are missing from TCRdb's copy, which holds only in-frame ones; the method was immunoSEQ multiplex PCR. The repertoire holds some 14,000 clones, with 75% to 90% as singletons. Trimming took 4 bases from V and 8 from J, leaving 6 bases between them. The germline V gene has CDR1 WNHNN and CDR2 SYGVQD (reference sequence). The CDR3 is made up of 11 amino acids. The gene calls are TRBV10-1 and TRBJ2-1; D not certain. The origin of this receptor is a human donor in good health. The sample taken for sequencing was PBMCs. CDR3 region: CASSARHEQFF. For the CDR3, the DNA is TGCGCCAGCAGTGCTAGACATGAGCAGTTCTTC.